Listed below are T cell receptor beta chains from one sample, sequenced in a study of radiation and T cells in renal cell carcinoma. The assay was immunoSEQ multiplex PCR, and TCRdb's table has in-frame clones only and misses some. Altogether approximately 140,000 clones are present, 70% to 90% being singletons, with the ten largest covering 20% to 25%. The source was blood, collected from a patient whose treatment included radiotherapy and nephrectomy. The receptors stem from a woman aged 50 to 65 with renal cell carcinoma. CDR3s include the opening cysteine and the closing phenylalanine or tryptophan. D genes are given only for firm matches. Clone sizes are given selectively: once, few, many, or a class where the clone is expanded.

CDR3 DNA: TGTGCCAGCAGCGTACAACCCGTCACAGGGGGTGGAAACACCATATATTTT; CDR3 protein: CASSVQPVTGGGNTIYF; clone size: -; D gene: TRBD1; J gene: TRBJ1-3; V gene: TRBV9
CDR3 DNA: TGTGCCAGCAGTTTAGCGGGAGCTAGTCAGACCCAGTACTTC; CDR3 protein: CASSLAGASQTQYF; clone size: -; D gene: TRBD2; J gene: TRBJ2-5; V gene: TRBV28
CDR3 DNA: TGTGCCAGCAGCTCATCGCATTTAAGGACAGGCAATCAGCCCCAGCATTTT; CDR3 protein: CASSSSHLRTGNQPQHF; clone size: -; D gene: -; J gene: TRBJ1-5; V gene: TRBV7-2
CDR3 DNA: TGTGCCAGCAGCTCAGAGAAGGGACCCTACGAGCAGTACTTC; CDR3 protein: CASSSEKGPYEQYF; clone size: -; D gene: -; J gene: TRBJ2-7; V gene: TRBV7-2
CDR3 DNA: TGTGCCAGCAGCTTAGCGCGCTGGGAGCCCTATGGCTACACCTTC; CDR3 protein: CASSLARWEPYGYTF; clone size: -; D gene: -; J gene: TRBJ1-2; V gene: TRBV11-3
CDR3 DNA: TGTGCCAGCACCACCACCGGGACTCTGCAAGAGACCCAGTACTTC; CDR3 protein: CASTTTGTLQETQYF; clone size: -; D gene: -; J gene: TRBJ2-5; V gene: TRBV7-2
CDR3 DNA: TGTGCCAGCAGCCCCGGCTTTGTGCAGAACACTGAAGCTTTCTTT; CDR3 protein: CASSPGFVQNTEAFF; clone size: -; D gene: -; J gene: TRBJ1-1; V gene: TRBV7-2
CDR3 DNA: TGTGCCAGCAGTGATTATGGGGGCGAAGGGTACGAGCAGTACTTC; CDR3 protein: CASSDYGGEGYEQYF; clone size: -; D gene: -; J gene: TRBJ2-7; V gene: TRBV25-1
CDR3 DNA: TGTGCCAGCAGTCAAATACGCTCCTACAATGAGCAGTTCTTC; CDR3 protein: CASSQIRSYNEQFF; clone size: -; D gene: -; J gene: TRBJ2-1; V gene: TRBV6-1
CDR3 DNA: TGTGCCAGCAGACAGGGGCGGGAGACCCAGTACTTC; CDR3 protein: CASRQGRETQYF; clone size: -; D gene: TRBD1; J gene: TRBJ2-5; V gene: TRBV6-1
CDR3 DNA: TGTGCCAGCAGGGGGGAAGGTGAGACCCAGTACTTC; CDR3 protein: CASRGEGETQYF; clone size: once; D gene: -; J gene: TRBJ2-5; V gene: TRBV2
CDR3 DNA: TGCGCCAGCATGAAATTCGAGGGTCCGGGAGAGCAGTACTTC; CDR3 protein: CASMKFEGPGEQYF; clone size: few; D gene: -; J gene: TRBJ2-7; V gene: TRBV5-1
CDR3 DNA: TGTGCCAGCAGCTTAGAGCGTCCCGAAGAGACCCAGTACTTC; CDR3 protein: CASSLERPEETQYF; clone size: -; D gene: -; J gene: TRBJ2-5; V gene: TRBV7-2
CDR3 DNA: TGTGCCAGCACCCCGGGAGGGGGCTCCTATAATTCACCCCTCCACTTT; CDR3 protein: CASTPGGGSYNSPLHF; clone size: once; D gene: -; J gene: TRBJ1-6; V gene: TRBV27
CDR3 DNA: TGTGCCAGCAGCTTAGGGAACAGGGTTGATACGCAGTATTTT; CDR3 protein: CASSLGNRVDTQYF; clone size: once; D gene: -; J gene: TRBJ2-3; V gene: TRBV7-2
CDR3 DNA: TGCGCCAGCAGCCAAGGCGTTAGCGGGAGAAGCGAGCAGTACTTC; CDR3 protein: CASSQGVSGRSEQYF; clone size: -; D gene: TRBD2; J gene: TRBJ2-7; V gene: TRBV4-3
CDR3 DNA: TGTGCCAGCAGGGGACAGGGGGCTCCCTTCTATGGCTACACCTTC; CDR3 protein: CASRGQGAPFYGYTF; clone size: once; D gene: TRBD1; J gene: TRBJ1-2; V gene: TRBV6-5
CDR3 DNA: TGCGCCAGCAGCCAAGTTCAAAATTTCGATCAGCCCCAGCATTTT; CDR3 protein: CASSQVQNFDQPQHF; clone size: -; D gene: -; J gene: TRBJ1-5; V gene: TRBV4-1
CDR3 DNA: TGTGCCAGCAGTTACGCCCGTGCCACTGAAGCTTTCTTT; CDR3 protein: CASSYARATEAFF; clone size: -; D gene: -; J gene: TRBJ1-1; V gene: TRBV6-5
CDR3 DNA: TGCGCCAGCAGCCAAGTAAAGAACACCGGGGAGCTGTTTTTT; CDR3 protein: CASSQVKNTGELFF; clone size: -; D gene: -; J gene: TRBJ2-2; V gene: TRBV4-1
CDR3 DNA: TGTGCCAGAGGGGGAGGACTTAGCAATCAGCCCCAGCATTTT; CDR3 protein: CARGGGLSNQPQHF; clone size: -; D gene: -; J gene: TRBJ1-5; V gene: TRBV6-1
CDR3 DNA: TGTGCCAGCAGCTTATCCGGGGCCTACGAGCAGTACTTC; CDR3 protein: CASSLSGAYEQYF; clone size: -; D gene: -; J gene: TRBJ2-7; V gene: TRBV7-2
CDR3 DNA: TGTGCCAGCAGCGTAGGTCCCAGTCAAGAGACCCAGTACTTC; CDR3 protein: CASSVGPSQETQYF; clone size: -; D gene: -; J gene: TRBJ2-5; V gene: TRBV9
CDR3 DNA: TGTGCTAGTGCACGGATTAACACTGAAGCTTTCTTT; CDR3 protein: CASARINTEAFF; clone size: once; D gene: -; J gene: TRBJ1-1; V gene: TRBV12-5
CDR3 DNA: TGTGCCAGCAGCTTGAGGGGACTTTATAATTCACCCCTCCACTTT; CDR3 protein: CASSLRGLYNSPLHF; clone size: -; D gene: -; J gene: TRBJ1-6; V gene: TRBV5-6
CDR3 DNA: TGTGCCAGCAGCCCCACCCTTACAGAGAACACTGAAGCTTTCTTT; CDR3 protein: CASSPTLTENTEAFF; clone size: -; D gene: -; J gene: TRBJ1-1; V gene: TRBV9
CDR3 DNA: TGTGCCAGCAGCCAAGATTGGCAGGGGGCAGGGCAGCCCCAGCATTTT; CDR3 protein: CASSQDWQGAGQPQHF; clone size: -; D gene: TRBD1; J gene: TRBJ1-5; V gene: TRBV4-2
CDR3 DNA: TGCGCCAGCAGCTTGCCAGGGCGGAACACCGGGGAGCTGTTTTTT; CDR3 protein: CASSLPGRNTGELFF; clone size: -; D gene: -; J gene: TRBJ2-2; V gene: TRBV5-1
CDR3 DNA: TGTGCCAGCAGCTTTAGCGGGGGGCTCCAAGAGACCCAGTACTTC; CDR3 protein: CASSFSGGLQETQYF; clone size: once; D gene: TRBD2; J gene: TRBJ2-5; V gene: TRBV7-9
CDR3 DNA: TGTGCCTCATCGGGATCGGGCTACGAGCAGTACTTC; CDR3 protein: CASSGSGYEQYF; clone size: -; D gene: -; J gene: TRBJ2-7; V gene: TRBV6-6
CDR3 DNA: TGTGCCAGTAGTATTTTACGGGGGGGTAAAGGCAATCAGCCCCAGCATTTT; CDR3 protein: CASSILRGGKGNQPQHF; clone size: -; D gene: -; J gene: TRBJ1-5; V gene: TRBV19
CDR3 DNA: TGTGCCAGCAGTTCCCCCGGGGGCCAGGGAGAAAAACTGTTTTTT; CDR3 protein: CASSSPGGQGEKLFF; clone size: -; D gene: -; J gene: TRBJ1-4; V gene: TRBV28
CDR3 DNA: TGCAGCGTCCGGGCTATGAGGGGAAACACCATATATTTT; CDR3 protein: CSVRAMRGNTIYF; clone size: -; D gene: -; J gene: TRBJ1-3; V gene: TRBV29-1
CDR3 DNA: TGTGCCTGGAGTATTGAGGGCTATAATTCACCCCTCCACTTT; CDR3 protein: CAWSIEGYNSPLHF; clone size: -; D gene: -; J gene: TRBJ1-6; V gene: TRBV30
CDR3 DNA: TGTGCCAGCAGCTTGCCGACTAGCGGGGTCGAGCAGTACTTC; CDR3 protein: CASSLPTSGVEQYF; clone size: -; D gene: TRBD2; J gene: TRBJ2-7; V gene: TRBV5-6
CDR3 DNA: TGCGCCAGCAGCCAGGGGAGGGACAGGGTCTACGAGCAGTACTTC; CDR3 protein: CASSQGRDRVYEQYF; clone size: -; D gene: TRBD1; J gene: TRBJ2-7; V gene: TRBV4-3
CDR3 DNA: TGTGCCAGCTCACCGAGGGGCATAGCGGGGTATCAGCCCCAGCATTTT; CDR3 protein: CASSPRGIAGYQPQHF; clone size: -; D gene: -; J gene: TRBJ1-5; V gene: TRBV18
CDR3 DNA: TGTGCCAGCAGCCCTTGGACGGGTGGGAACACTGAAGCTTTCTTT; CDR3 protein: CASSPWTGGNTEAFF; clone size: -; D gene: -; J gene: TRBJ1-1; V gene: TRBV7-2
CDR3 DNA: TGTGCCAGCAGCCTATCGGGACAGGGGGCTTACAATGAGCAGTTCTTC; CDR3 protein: CASSLSGQGAYNEQFF; clone size: -; D gene: TRBD1; J gene: TRBJ2-1; V gene: TRBV9
CDR3 DNA: TGCGCCAGCAGCCCTGGACCGACTAGCGGGGTCGAGACCCAGTACTTC; CDR3 protein: CASSPGPTSGVETQYF; clone size: -; D gene: TRBD2; J gene: TRBJ2-5; V gene: TRBV5-1
CDR3 DNA: TGTGCCAGCAGTCAGACTAGAACGGAGACCCAGTACTTC; CDR3 protein: CASSQTRTETQYF; clone size: once; D gene: -; J gene: TRBJ2-5; V gene: TRBV6-6
CDR3 DNA: TGTGCCAGCACGGGGGGAAATAGGAATCAGCCCCAGCATTTT; CDR3 protein: CASTGGNRNQPQHF; clone size: -; D gene: -; J gene: TRBJ1-5; V gene: TRBV2
CDR3 DNA: TGTGCCAGCAGCCCGGGGGGGGCCTACGAGCAGTACTTC; CDR3 protein: CASSPGGAYEQYF; clone size: -; D gene: TRBD2; J gene: TRBJ2-7; V gene: TRBV5-6
CDR3 DNA: TGTGCCAGCAGCTTCAGCGGAAGCACAGATACGCAGTATTTT; CDR3 protein: CASSFSGSTDTQYF; clone size: -; D gene: -; J gene: TRBJ2-3; V gene: TRBV7-2
CDR3 DNA: TGTGCCAGCAGCTTAATAGACACAGAACTGTTTTTT; CDR3 protein: CASSLIDTELFF; clone size: -; D gene: -; J gene: TRBJ1-4; V gene: TRBV7-9
CDR3 DNA: TGTGCCAGCGGGGAGGGATTGAACACTGAAGCTTTCTTT; CDR3 protein: CASGEGLNTEAFF; clone size: -; D gene: -; J gene: TRBJ1-1; V gene: TRBV6-5
CDR3 DNA: TGCGCCAGCAGCCGGTTCGGACAGATTAGATGGAAGAATGAAAAACTGTTTTTT; CDR3 protein: CASSRFGQIRWKNEKLFF; clone size: -; D gene: -; J gene: TRBJ1-4; V gene: TRBV4-1
CDR3 DNA: TGTGCCAGCGGGGAGGGTTTGGGAAATGAAAAACTGTTTTTT; CDR3 protein: CASGEGLGNEKLFF; clone size: -; D gene: -; J gene: TRBJ1-4; V gene: TRBV2